Sequencing of this T cell receptor (beta chain) was carried out in a study of blood T cell repertoires in COVID-19. About the research overall: Acute and convalescent COVID-19 samples came from the United States, Italy and Spain.

V lost 0 bases to trimming and J lost 0 bases, with 12 bases between them. The CDR3 covers 16 residues. The V gene's germline CDR1 is SGDLS and CDR2 YYNGEE. The Seattle site enrolled patients during active infection and followed them longitudinally. TCRdb keeps only in-frame clones here, not all; method: immunoSEQ multiplex PCR. The table lists roughly 230,000 clones, roughly 85% of them singletons. The source of this sequence is a man between 45 and 60 years old with COVID-19, enrolled during active disease. The chain recombines TRBV9 with TRBJ1-2; D is ambiguous. The sequenced sample consisted of peripheral blood. The DNA for the CDR3 is TGTGCCAGCAGCGTAGGCGGGCAGTTAGCTAACTATGGCTACACCTTC. This translates into CASSVGGQLANYGYTF.